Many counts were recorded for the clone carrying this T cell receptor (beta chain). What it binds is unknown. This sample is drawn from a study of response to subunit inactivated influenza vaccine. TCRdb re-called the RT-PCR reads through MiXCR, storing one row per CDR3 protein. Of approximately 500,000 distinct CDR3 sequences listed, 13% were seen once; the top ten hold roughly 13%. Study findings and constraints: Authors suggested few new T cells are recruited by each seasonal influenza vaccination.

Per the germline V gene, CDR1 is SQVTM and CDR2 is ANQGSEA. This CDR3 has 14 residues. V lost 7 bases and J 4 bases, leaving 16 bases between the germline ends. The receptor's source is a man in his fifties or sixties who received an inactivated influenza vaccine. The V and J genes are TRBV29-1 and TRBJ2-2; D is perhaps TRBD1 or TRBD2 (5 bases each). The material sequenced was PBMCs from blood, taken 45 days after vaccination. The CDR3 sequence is CSARPGRSTGELFF. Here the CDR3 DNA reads TGCAGCGCCCGACCGGGACGGAGCACCGGGGAGCTGTTTTTT.